Reported below is one T cell receptor beta chain. The data were obtained in a study of blood T cell repertoires in COVID-19. Study-level background: Sample material is recorded as cDNA or gDNA derived from T cells, B-cell-depleted T cells, or PBMCs.

V lost 3 bases, J lost 2 bases, and 7 bases lay in between. From germline, CDR1 is SGHVS and CDR2 FQNEAQ. The CDR3 spans 14 residues. The repertoire was sequenced with immunoSEQ multiplex PCR; TCRdb's copy has only in-frame clones and lacks some. Among about 140,000 clones listed, over 80% were seen once. Sequencing was done on a sample of peripheral blood. This sequence was found in a human donor in a cohort sampled during active COVID-19. The V and J genes are TRBV7-8 and TRBJ2-2, with D uncertain. CDR3 sequence: CASSFNLNTGELFF. The DNA of the CDR3 is TGTGCCAGCAGCTTTAATCTAAACACCGGGGAGCTGTTTTTT. Supplemented by reference TRBV7-8 and TRBJ2-2, the full variable domain reads GAGVSQSPRYKVAKRGQDVALRCDPISGHVSLFWYQQALGQGPEFLTYFQNEAQLDKSGLPSDRFFAERPEGSVSTLKIQRTQQEDSAVYLCASSFNLNTGELFFGEGSRLTVL.